This T cell receptor beta chain was sequenced in a study of prognosis after radiotherapy for stage I lung cancer. Study observations and caveats: Some TCR clones were expanded. Whether these clones were tumor-specific was not determined.

Using two-round multiplex PCR, the authors amplified TCR beta CDR3 from genomic DNA. First-round PCR, the initial amplification, used primers specific to each TRBV and TRBJ gene. Each CDR3 protein gets one entry after TCRdb re-called the multiplex PCR reads with MiXCR. The data show roughly 29,000 distinct CDR3 sequences, around 30% seen once. Regarding this clonotype: As yet, its antigen is unknown. Mismatch with germline at one junction end may stem from a read error.

This sample comprised PBMCs, obtained before or after stereotactic body radiation therapy (not recorded which). The sequence came from a donor at least 50 years old with non-small cell lung cancer.

The CDR3 DNA reads as TGTGCCAGCAGTGACTCATGGGGCGCCTACAATGAGCAGTTCTTC. Translating gives CASSDSWGAYNEQFF. The chain is built from TRBV6-2 or TRBV6-3 and TRBJ2-1, with TRBD1 as a possible D gene (5 bases). From germline, CDR1 is MNHEY and CDR2 SVGEGT. The CDR3 has 15 residues.